These 24 T cell receptor beta chains were all obtained from the same sample, sequenced in a study of blood T cell repertoires in COVID-19. The data were produced by immunoSEQ multiplex PCR, yet TCRdb's version contains in-frame clones alone and is incomplete. The sample shows approximately 160,000 clones, less than 90% of them seen only once. Sequencing was carried out using peripheral blood. The receptors come from a woman in her seventies with acute or convalescent COVID-19.

The chain carries TRBV4-1 and TRBJ2-1; 9 bases are a match to TRBD2. The V and J ends lost 2 bases and 10 bases, in that order; junction bases with no gene match: 12. The germline V gene has CDR1 MGHRA and CDR2 YSYEKL. The CDR3 runs to 16 residues. The CDR3 region has the DNA TGCGCCAGCAGCCAACATCCGACTAGCGGTAGTACAGAGCAGTTCTTC. Amino acid sequence: CASSQHPTSGSTEQFF.

The V and J genes are TRBV5-1 and TRBJ2-6; a weak D match, TRBD2 (5 bases). This CDR3 region has 16 residues. Germline CDR1 SGHRS, CDR2 YFSETQ. V shed 5 bases and J shed 2 bases, with 14 bases lying between them. The CDR3 spells CASRGGGTTGANVLTF. CDR3 DNA: TGCGCCAGCAGGGGCGGAGGTACGACTGGGGCCAACGTCCTGACTTTC.

This chain links TRBV28 with TRBJ2-1, with D possibly TRBD1 on 7 matching bases. Germline values: CDR1 MDHEN, CDR2 SYDVKM. V lost 6 bases and J 5 bases, leaving 26 bases between the germline ends. This CDR3 spans 18 amino acids. In DNA, the CDR3 is TGTGCCAGCAGCCCCTCAGGGGGGCTCGGTAGCTTCGACAATGAGCAGTTCTTC. Amino acid sequence: CASSPSGGLGSFDNEQFF. The full variable domain, rest sourced from reference TRBV28 and TRBJ2-1, is DVKVTQSSRYLVKRTGEKVFLECVQDMDHENMFWYRQDPGLGLRLIYFSYDVKMKEKGDIPEGYSVSREKKERFSLILESASTNQTSMYLCASSPSGGLGSFDNEQFFGPGTRLTVL.

This rearrangement joins TRBV12-3 or TRBV12-4 to TRBJ2-5; unclear D gene. Trimming removed 5 bases at V and 5 bases at J, with 12 bases between. CDR3 length: 13 amino acids. CDR3 coding DNA: TGTGCCAGCAGTAACTCAGTCAGGGAGACCCAGTACTTC. Translated, it gives CASSNSVRETQYF.

The chain carries TRBV6-2 or TRBV6-3 and TRBJ2-4; 10 nucleotides match TRBD2. The length of the CDR3 is 17 residues. Per the germline V gene, CDR1 is MNHEY and CDR2 is SVGEGT. V dropped 5 bases and J dropped 0; count of bases not matched to a gene: 7. The CDR3 is CASSKGTSELAKNIQYF. As DNA, the CDR3 is TGTGCCAGCAGTAAGGGGACTAGCGAACTAGCCAAAAACATTCAGTACTTC.

The rearrangement uses TRBV4-3 and TRBJ1-2; D might be TRBD1 (5 bases). Per germline, CDR1 LGHNA and CDR2 YSLEER. This CDR3 comprises 14 residues. Between the trimmed V and J ends, which lost 0 bases and 7 bases, there was a span of 12 bases. The CDR3 spells CASSQDPGRGGYTF. CDR3 coding DNA: TGCGCCAGCAGCCAAGATCCGGGGAGGGGTGGCTACACCTTC.

The rearrangement uses TRBV9 and TRBJ2-1; 10 nucleotides match TRBD2. The germline V gene encodes CDR1 SGDLS and CDR2 YYNGEE. CDR3 length: 15 residues. V was clipped by 0 bases and J by 4 bases; unmatched bases: 1. The CDR3 nucleotides are TGTGCCAGCAGCGTAGCAGCGGGGGGGTACAATGAGCAGTTCTTC. Protein: CASSVAAGGYNEQFF.

This chain links TRBV6-5 with TRBJ1-3; 7 positions match TRBD1. Trimming removed 6 bases from V and 4 bases from J; junction bases left unmatched: 6. CDR3 length: 14 amino acids. Germline V CDR1 and CDR2: MNHEY, SVGAGI. CDR3 DNA sequence: TGTGCCAGCAGGACAGGGAGAAGGGGAAACACCATATATTTT. Translation gives CASRTGRRGNTIYF.

The chain combines TRBV28 with TRBJ2-3; 13 positions match TRBD2. Trimming at V came to 3 bases and at J to 8 bases, leaving 14 bases not matched to a gene. CDR1 MDHEN and CDR2 SYDVKM come from the germline V gene. CDR3 length: 18 residues. CDR3 sequence reads: CASSLGRIGLAGARTQYF. CDR3 in DNA: TGTGCCAGCAGTTTGGGCCGCATAGGACTAGCGGGAGCTCGTACGCAGTATTTT.

The count of this clone is one. This chain connects TRBV4-1 to TRBJ1-2, with D tentatively TRBD1 (5 bases). The germline V and J ends were trimmed by 1 base and 4 bases, with 16 bases remaining between them. The CDR3 runs to 16 residues. Germline V gives CDR1 MGHRA, CDR2 YSYEKL. The CDR3 sequence is CASSQVDSPKFYGYTF. The CDR3 DNA reads as TGCGCCAGCAGCCAAGTAGACAGCCCAAAATTCTATGGCTACACCTTC.

This chain links TRBV6-2 or TRBV6-3 with TRBJ2-1; 13 bases map to TRBD2. CDR3 length: 15 residues. Looked up from germline, CDR1 is MNHEY and CDR2 is SVGEGT. V shed 6 bases, J shed 4 bases, and the junction held 3 bases outside the gene matches. The CDR3, as DNA: TGTGCCAGCAGCTGGACTAGCGGGAGTTACAATGAGCAGTTCTTC. Translation: CASSWTSGSYNEQFF.

This clone was counted a few times. V usage is TRBV3-1 (or the pseudogene TRBV3-2) and J usage is TRBJ1-4; 9 nucleotides line up with TRBD1. The trim removed 2 bases at V and 8 bases at J, leaving 6 bases unmatched. This CDR3 is built from 15 residues. CDR1 is LGHDT and CDR2 is YNNKEL in the germline V gene (reference sequence). CDR3 sequence: CASSQRGTGREKLFF. The CDR3, as DNA: TGTGCCAGCAGCCAAAGGGGGACAGGGCGGGAAAAACTGTTTTTT.

The V call is TRBV6-5, the J call TRBJ2-7; D is unclear. Per germline, CDR1 MNHEY and CDR2 SVGAGI. The V gene lost 5 bases and the J gene lost 3 bases, with 8 bases spanning the gap. CDR3 length: 12 amino acids. The CDR3 region has the DNA TGTGCCAGCAGTCCTGACATCTACGAGCAGTACTTC. Translated: CASSPDIYEQYF.

V is TRBV19 and J is TRBJ1-2, with TRBD1 identical over 9 bases. Trimming at V came to 5 bases and at J to 0 bases, leaving 13 bases not matched to a gene. Germline V gene sequence: CDR1 LNHDA, CDR2 SQIVND (reference sequence). There are 18 residues in the CDR3. The CDR3 DNA sequence: TGTGCCAGTAGTCTCACCCGGGACAGGGTTTCGGCTAACTATGGCTACACCTTC. Translating gives CASSLTRDRVSANYGYTF.

This chain uses TRBV7-9 with TRBJ2-1; TRBD1 aligns across 8 bases. The CDR3 is made up of 16 amino acids. Germline V gives CDR1 SEHNR, CDR2 FQNEAQ (reference sequence). J gave up 3 bases and V 4 bases, and 8 bases lay outside the gene matches. In DNA form, the CDR3 reads TGTGCCAGCAGCTCGCCGATGGGGACAGGCTACAATGAGCAGTTCTTC. This translates into CASSSPMGTGYNEQFF.

A word on this clone: The sample has other DNA sequences that encode this CDR3 too. The V gene is TRBV12-3 or TRBV12-4, the J gene TRBJ1-3; no clear D. This CDR3 contains 13 residues. The V and J ends lost 6 bases and 0 bases respectively, with 6 bases between them. The CDR3 is CASRRLSGNTIYF. CDR3 bases: TGTGCCAGCAGGCGGCTCTCTGGAAACACCATATATTTT.

This chain uses TRBV4-1 with TRBJ1-5; 7 positions agree with TRBD1. Germline V gene lookup returns CDR1 MGHRA and CDR2 YSYEKL. The CDR3 contains 17 residues. V was clipped by 4 bases and J by 2 bases; unmatched bases: 11. The DNA of the CDR3 is TGCGCCAGCAGCCTGGGTCCAGGGGGTGGGGGCAATCAGCCCCAGCATTTT. It codes for CASSLGPGGGGNQPQHF.

The chain joins TRBV6-5 to TRBJ1-2; no reliable D call. The CDR3 has 14 residues. V lost 0 bases, J lost 7 bases, and 12 bases lay in between. From germline, CDR1 is MNHEY and CDR2 SVGAGI. This CDR3 reads CASSYSSSGVGYTF. In nucleotides, the CDR3 is TGTGCCAGCAGTTACTCATCATCCGGGGTTGGCTACACCTTC.

V gene TRBV5-1 combines with J gene TRBJ1-4, with 10 bases identical to TRBD1. The CDR3 runs 14 residues. The germline V gene has CDR1 SGHRS and CDR2 YFSETQ. The ends lost 4 bases at V and 8 bases at J; junction bases unmatched: 5. CDR3 amino acids: CASSIGTGVEKLFF. The CDR3 DNA reads as TGCGCCAGCAGCATCGGGACAGGGGTCGAAAAACTGTTTTTT.

The chain is built from TRBV28 and TRBJ1-3, with D perhaps TRBD1 (6 bases). Germline V lookup: CDR1 MDHEN, CDR2 SYDVKM. Trimming took off 4 bases at V and 3 bases at J, with 19 bases between the two ends. This CDR3 is built from 17 residues. CDR3 in amino acids: CASSSPGRGWVGNTIYF. CDR3 in DNA: TGTGCCAGCAGTTCCCCCGGGAGGGGGTGGGTTGGAAACACCATATATTTT.

The CDR3, as DNA: TGTGCCAGGTCGAGCGGGAGCACAGATACGCAGTATTTT. Protein product: CARSSGSTDTQYF. V usage is TRBV6-1 and J usage is TRBJ2-3, with D perhaps TRBD2 (6 bases). The V and J ends lost 9 bases and 0 bases respectively, with 10 bases between them. This CDR3 spans 13 amino acids. Germline values: CDR1 MNHNS, CDR2 SASEGT.

The rearrangement joins TRBV19 to TRBJ2-1; 7 bases are shared with TRBD1. This CDR3 region has 14 residues. Germline lookup yields CDR1 LNHDA and CDR2 SQIVND (reference sequence). The junction had 4 bases not matched to a gene; V was cut back by 7 bases and J by 1 base. CDR3 DNA: TGTGCCAGTACTGCAGGGGGATCCTACAATGAGCAGTTCTTC. As protein: CASTAGGSYNEQFF.

The V call is TRBV5-1, the J call TRBJ2-7; D might be TRBD2 (5 bases). The length of the CDR3 is 14 residues. V dropped 2 bases and J dropped 0 bases, with 9 bases sitting between them. In germline, CDR1 is SGHRS, CDR2 YFSETQ. This CDR3 is CASSFERSSYEQYF. The CDR3 nucleotides read TGCGCCAGCAGCTTTGAGCGGAGCTCCTACGAGCAGTACTTC.

This chain joins TRBV18 and TRBJ1-2; no firm D call. The CDR3 spans 14 residues. Trimming shortened V by 2 bases and J by 2 bases, and 9 bases separated the two germline ends. The germline V gene has CDR1 KGHSH and CDR2 LQKENI. The CDR3 DNA sequence: TGTGCCAGCTCACCAGCGGAGTCGAACTATGGCTACACCTTC. Its protein product is CASSPAESNYGYTF.